The clone carrying this TCR beta chain was detected only once. Antigen: not known. These data are taken from a study of CD4 T cells in relation to SARS-CoV-2 and coronaviruses. Across the whole study: ViraFEST: approximately nine-day antigen culture of PBMCs, then TCR beta CDR3 sequencing. Controls used an HIV-1 Nef peptide pool or no peptide.

Before the COVID-19 pandemic, during about 2010-2018, CD4+ T cells were taken from unexposed donors. CD4+ T cells were isolated from the cells after more than 8 days of culture. Testing used SARS-CoV-2 S/N and four cold-coronavirus spikes on unexposed-donor CD4+ T cells, cells permitting. Assay: immunoSEQ multiplex PCR; the TCRdb copy retains only in-frame clones and omits some. The sample comprises around 15,000 clones, 70% to 85% of which are singletons, and under 50% rests with the top ten. There are 16 residues in the CDR3. Germline CDR1 and CDR2: ENHRY and SYGVKD. The V segment lost 6 bases and the J segment 5 bases; nucleotides outside the gene matches: 8.

This receptor was taken from a human donor in good health. The V call is TRBV10-3, the J call TRBJ2-2; 11 nucleotides match TRBD1. Sequenced material: CD4+ T cells from PBMCs, cultured in vitro. The CDR3 protein is CAIREGTGGDTGELFF. The CDR3 DNA reads as TGTGCCATCAGGGAAGGGACAGGGGGGGATACCGGGGAGCTGTTTTTT.